The 19 T cell receptor beta chains listed next were all sequenced from one sample in a study of blood T cell repertoires in COVID-19. Only in-frame clones appear in the TCRdb table, and some are missing; sequencing was by immunoSEQ multiplex PCR. This table holds approximately 210,000 clones, 70% to 90% found once. The specimen was peripheral blood. Receptor source: a man aged 25 to 45 who had recovered from COVID-19.

The V gene is TRBV6-4, the J gene TRBJ2-3, with D uncertain. V was clipped by 2 bases and J by 2 bases, with 8 bases between them. Germline V gene lookup returns CDR1 MRHNA and CDR2 SNTAGT. There are 14 residues in the CDR3. The CDR3, as DNA: TGTGCCAGCAGTGACGGTCAGGTCACAGATACGCAGTATTTT. This encodes CASSDGQVTDTQYF.

The gene calls are TRBV13 and TRBJ2-3; 12 bases are a match to TRBD2. Germline trimming cut 5 bases from V and 2 bases from J; bases unmatched to any gene: 5. The CDR3 is made up of 16 amino acids. CDR1 is PRHDT, CDR2 FYEKMQ, per germline (reference sequence). In DNA, the CDR3 is TGTGCCAGCAGCCTTGGACTAGCGGGGAACACAGATACGCAGTATTTT. It translates to CASSLGLAGNTDTQYF.

This clone has a handful of counts. V is TRBV9 and J is TRBJ2-1; weak D call: TRBD2 (6 bases). CDR3 length: 16 residues. CDR1 SGDLS and CDR2 YYNGEE come from the germline V gene. The ends were cut back, 0 bases at V and 0 bases at J, with 10 bases in the middle. CDR3 bases: TGTGCCAGCAGCGTAGAAGGCGGGACCTCCTACAATGAGCAGTTCTTC. Its translation is CASSVEGGTSYNEQFF.

J is TRBJ1-5 and V is TRBV7-8; no clear D gene. Germline lookup yields CDR1 SGHVS and CDR2 FQNEAQ. The CDR3 is 15 residues long. Trimming took 8 bases from V and 2 from J, leaving 16 bases between them. The CDR3 sequence: CASGQRPIGNQPQHF. CDR3 nucleotides: TGTGCCAGCGGTCAGCGACCTATAGGCAATCAGCCCCAGCATTTT.

The J gene is TRBJ2-2, the V gene TRBV18, with TRBD2 matching over 14 bases. V shed 6 bases and J 7 bases; nucleotides not matched to a gene: 31. Germline loops: CDR1 KGHSH, CDR2 LQKENI. The length of the CDR3 is 24 residues. CDR3 bases: TGTGCCAGCTCGCCGGGGCCGGGTGACGTGGGACTAGCGGGGGAGCAATTGAGGGGCGGGGAGCTGTTTTTT. Amino acid sequence: CASSPGPGDVGLAGEQLRGGELFF.

This chain connects TRBV11-2 to TRBJ1-4; D remains unclear. V lost 4 bases, J lost 0 bases, and 9 bases lay in between. The length of the CDR3 is 15 residues. Germline V gives CDR1 SGHAT, CDR2 FQNNGV. The chain's CDR3 is CASSSQRATNEKLFF. The CDR3, as DNA: TGTGCCAGCAGCTCCCAAAGAGCAACTAATGAAAAACTGTTTTTT.

The chain joins TRBV5-1 to TRBJ2-2, with D possibly matching TRBD1 (5 bases). The CDR3 contains 13 residues. V was trimmed by 7 bases and J by 2 bases, leaving 9 bases between them. From germline, CDR1 is SGHRS and CDR2 YFSETQ. This CDR3 is CASSGHNTGELFF. In DNA form, the CDR3 reads TGCGCCAGCTCAGGACACAACACCGGGGAGCTGTTTTTT.

This clone has a single count. The genes are TRBV7-2 and TRBJ1-3, with D unclear. Trimming stripped 2 bases from V and 8 bases from J, with 10 bases between. This CDR3 region has 13 residues. CDR1 and CDR2 from the germline V gene are SGHTA and FQGNSA. CDR3 protein: CASSLYLSDTIYF. CDR3 nucleotides: TGTGCCAGCAGCTTATACCTATCGGACACCATATATTTT.

The chain employs TRBV5-1 and TRBJ2-2; D is unresolved. CDR1 and CDR2 from the germline V gene are SGHRS and YFSETQ. V dropped 4 bases and J dropped 3 bases, with 10 bases sitting between them. The CDR3 loop spans 14 amino acids. The CDR3 DNA reads as TGCGCCAGCAGCGGCTCAGACTACACCGGGGAGCTGTTTTTT. Protein sequence: CASSGSDYTGELFF.

The J gene is TRBJ1-1, the V gene TRBV7-9; weak D call: TRBD1 (5 bases). CDR1 is SEHNR, CDR2 FQNEAQ, per germline (reference sequence). This CDR3 has 13 amino acids. V shed 3 bases and J shed 3 bases, with 8 bases lying between them. The CDR3 protein is CASSLIGDTEAFF. The DNA for the CDR3 is TGTGCCAGCAGCTTGATAGGGGACACTGAAGCTTTCTTT. Full variable domain (remainder filled in from reference TRBV7-9 and TRBJ1-1): DTGVSQNPRHKITKRGQNVTFRCDPISEHNRLYWYRQTLGQGPEFLTYFQNEAQLEKSRLLSDRFSAERPKGSFSTLEIQRTEQGDSAMYLCASSLIGDTEAFFGQGTRLTVV.

This clone showed up just a few times. The chain combines TRBV5-4 with TRBJ2-3; 13 bases line up with TRBD2. Germline V gives CDR1 SGHNT, CDR2 YYREEE (reference sequence). The CDR3 length is 18 residues. V lost 0 bases, J lost 5 bases, and 9 bases stayed unmatched. CDR3 DNA sequence: TGTGCCAGCAGCTTGGGTACTAGCGGGGGGGGCCCTAGAGATACGCAGTATTTT. Translation: CASSLGTSGGGPRDTQYF.

The J gene is TRBJ2-5, the V gene TRBV10-3, with 9 bases fitting TRBD2. CDR1 and CDR2 (germline): ENHRY, SYGVKD. After removal of 4 bases from V and 3 bases from J, the junction contained 6 bases not matched to a gene. The CDR3 runs 15 residues. The CDR3, as DNA: TGTGCCATCAGTGGGTCGCGGGGGGGTAAAGAGACCCAGTACTTC. It yields the protein CAISGSRGGKETQYF.

The chain combines TRBV6-2 or TRBV6-3 with TRBJ1-1; TRBD1 agrees at 8 bases. Germline loops: CDR1 MNHEY, CDR2 SVGEGT. V lost 0 bases and J lost 0; bases outside the gene matches: 9. The length of the CDR3 is 18 residues. Written as DNA, the CDR3 is TGTGCCAGCAGTTACTCGCATTCTTCACAGGGGGTGAACACTGAAGCTTTCTTT. It codes for CASSYSHSSQGVNTEAFF.

V usage is TRBV19 and J usage is TRBJ2-5; TRBD2 matches 10 bases. CDR3 length equals 16 residues. Germline CDR1 is LNHDA and CDR2 is SQIVND (reference sequence). The V gene end was trimmed by 5 bases and the J gene end by 5 bases; junction bases not matched to a gene: 11. CDR3 in amino acids: CASSPSSGGVVETQYF. The CDR3 region has the DNA TGTGCCAGTAGTCCCTCTAGCGGGGGAGTGGTGGAGACCCAGTACTTC.

V and J are TRBV6-6 and TRBJ2-2; TRBD2 matches 13 bases. The CDR3 sequence is 16 residues long. From germline, CDR1 is MNHNY and CDR2 SVGAGI (reference sequence). The trim removed 5 bases at V and 5 bases at J, leaving 5 bases unmatched. The CDR3 DNA reads as TGTGCCAGCAGTAAAGGACTAGCGGGGGAAACCGGGGAGCTGTTTTTT. The encoded protein is CASSKGLAGETGELFF.

This chain uses TRBV6-1 with TRBJ2-3, with 14 bases identical to TRBD2. This CDR3 region has 18 residues. J gave up 5 bases and V 4 bases, and 11 bases lay outside the gene matches. Germline lookup yields CDR1 MNHNS and CDR2 SASEGT. The CDR3 DNA reads as TGTGCCAGCAGTGTCGCCTGGGGAGGGACTAGCGGGGGAGATACGCAGTATTTT. It encodes CASSVAWGGTSGGDTQYF.

This chain connects TRBV18 to TRBJ1-5; 10 nucleotides match TRBD1. The V and J ends lost 5 bases and 7 bases, in that order; junction bases with no gene match: 5. The CDR3 length is 14 residues. From germline, CDR1 is KGHSH and CDR2 LQKENI. CDR3 loop: CASSSDRGGQPQHF. CDR3 DNA: TGTGCCAGCTCATCGGACAGGGGGGGCCAGCCCCAGCATTTT.

The V call is TRBV19, the J call TRBJ1-1; the D is unclear. V gave up 3 bases and J gave up 7 bases, with 9 bases separating them. Looked up from germline, CDR1 is LNHDA and CDR2 is SQIVND (reference sequence). The length of the CDR3 is 12 residues. CDR3 sequence reads: CASSITGIEAFF. The CDR3 nucleotides are TGTGCCAGTAGTATCACCGGGATTGAAGCTTTCTTT.

V is TRBV7-2 and J is TRBJ2-7; D not certain. Germline V gene data show CDR1 as SGHTA and CDR2 as FQGNSA. Trimming took 3 bases from V and 2 from J, leaving 8 bases between them. The CDR3 is 13 residues long. As DNA, the CDR3 is TGTGCCAGCAGCTTGCACGGAGCCTACGAGCAGTACTTC. Translated: CASSLHGAYEQYF.